The clone carrying this T cell receptor (beta chain) was detected a few times. UMIs and sample barcodes were carried by the TCR alpha and TCR beta cDNA libraries that 5'RACE produced using constant-segment primers. TCRdb reprocessed the 5' RACE reads with MiXCR, giving one entry per CDR3 protein. The data hold over 300,000 distinct CDR3 sequences, with roughly 19% observed a single time. These data are taken from a study of T-cell memory formation after mild COVID-19. Study background: For the most part, TCR clusters were specific to one donor.

The clonotype was recovered from a man aged 18 to 29 who had mild COVID-19 (a few samples of this study predate the infection). Cell type and time point are not known. Source material: PBMCs or a T cell subset sorted from them (not recorded which).

CDR3 residues: CASSSRDGVGTEAFF. CDR3 sequence (DNA): TGCGCCAGCAGCTCCCGAGACGGGGTAGGGACTGAAGCTTTCTTT. The genes are TRBV5-1 and TRBJ1-1; D call uncertain. This CDR3 comprises 15 residues. Trimming stripped 3 bases from V and 5 bases from J, with 17 bases between. CDR1 is SGHRS and CDR2 is YFSETQ in the germline V gene.